Following are 11 T cell receptor beta chains from one sample sequenced in a study of CD8 T cells in Susac syndrome. Reverse transcription of about 0.5 to 1 ug RNA used random hexamers. Each CDR3 protein is one row after TCRdb ran MiXCR on the immunoSEQ multiplex PCR reads. The sample records under 550,000 distinct CDR3 sequences, approximately 85% being singletons. What was sequenced was CD8+ T cells from PBMCs. Receptor source: a human donor with multiple sclerosis.

DNA of the CDR3: TGTGCTAGTGGCCCTAATGATGGGTATGGCTACACCTTC. Its translation: CASGPNDGYGYTF. The chain combines TRBV12-5 with TRBJ1-2; D uncertain. Germline assignment: CDR1 LGHNT and CDR2 FRNRAP. This CDR3 spans 13 amino acids. Trimming stripped 6 bases from V and 5 bases from J, with 13 bases between.

The J gene is TRBJ2-7, the V gene TRBV29-1, with D perhaps TRBD1 (5 bases). Germline loops: CDR1 SQVTM, CDR2 ANQGSEA. The CDR3 runs to 13 residues. Trimming removed 3 bases from V and 3 bases from J, with 12 bases in between. The CDR3 bases are TGCAGCGTTGATACGGGCAGGGACTACGAGCAGTACTTC. This gives the protein CSVDTGRDYEQYF.

In nucleotides, the CDR3 is TGTAGGGCCGGGGAGCTGTTTTTT. Protein: CRAGELFF. The rearrangement links TRBV7-9 to TRBJ2-2; D gene uncertain. CDR3 length equals 8 residues. The germline gives CDR1 SEHNR, CDR2 FQNEAQ (reference sequence).

The chain couples TRBV3-1 to TRBJ2-1, with 7 bases lining up with TRBD1. The V gene's germline CDR1 is LGHDT and CDR2 YNNKEL (reference sequence). With 6 bases clipped from V and 7 bases from J, the junction kept 18 bases outside the gene matches. The length of the CDR3 is 17 residues. CDR3 amino acids: CASSPHPDRVGWNEQFF. The CDR3 DNA reads TGTGCCAGCAGTCCTCACCCTGACAGGGTAGGTTGGAATGAGCAGTTCTTC.

This clonotype has a handful of counts. CDR3 DNA sequence: TGTGCCAGCAGCTCGAGCTATGGCTACACCTTC. Translated: CASSSSYGYTF. The V call is TRBV7-9, the J call TRBJ1-2; D unresolved. V was shortened by 4 bases and J by 4 bases, with 4 bases between the two germline ends. The length of the CDR3 is 11 residues. Germline V gene lookup returns CDR1 SEHNR and CDR2 FQNEAQ (reference sequence).

This sequence joins TRBV6-1 and TRBJ2-7, with 7 bases that match TRBD1. The germline V gene has CDR1 MNHNS and CDR2 SASEGT. The V and J ends lost 5 bases and 2 bases, in that order; junction bases with no gene match: 3. The CDR3 totals 13 residues. CDR3 residues: CASSNDRAYEQYF. CDR3 nucleotides: TGTGCCAGCAGTAACGACAGGGCCTACGAGCAGTACTTC.

The chain recombines TRBV4-1 with TRBJ2-1; 9 bases match TRBD1. V shed 3 bases and J 13 bases; nucleotides not matched to a gene: 7. This CDR3 has 13 residues. CDR1 and CDR2 (germline): MGHRA, YSYEKL. CDR3 loop: CASSQGQGNIQFF. CDR3 nucleotide sequence: TGCGCCAGCAGCCAGGGACAGGGTAATATCCAGTTCTTC.

DNA of the CDR3: TGTGCCAGCAGTTTGACCGGTGGAGGTTTTGATGAGCAGTTCTTC. Translating it yields CASSLTGGGFDEQFF. The chain joins TRBV27 to TRBJ2-1, with D possibly TRBD2 on 5 matching bases. Germline V gene lookup returns CDR1 MNHEY and CDR2 SMNVEV (reference sequence). The CDR3 contains 15 residues. V lost 3 bases and J lost 8, with 17 bases in between.

This chain connects TRBV5-8 to TRBJ2-7; no clear D gene. This CDR3 region has 12 residues. The ends were cut back, 0 bases at V and 5 bases at J, with 6 bases in the middle. Germline-derived CDR1 and CDR2 are SGHTS and YDEGEE. The DNA of the CDR3 is TGTGCCAGCAGCTTGGACCTGGACGAGCAGTACTTC. Translating it yields CASSLDLDEQYF. The variable domain in full, completed from reference TRBV5-8 and TRBJ2-7, reads EAGVTQSPTHLIKTRGQQATLRCSPISGHTSVYWYQQALGLGLQFLLWYDEGEERNRGNFPPRFSGRQFPNYSSELNVNALELEDSALYLCASSLDLDEQYFGPGTRLTVT.

The genes are TRBV27 and TRBJ1-1, with a weak D call TRBD1 (6 bases). Germline lookup yields CDR1 MNHEY and CDR2 SMNVEV (reference sequence). This CDR3 contains 12 residues. Between the trimmed V and J ends, which lost 2 bases and 10 bases, there was a span of 11 bases. The CDR3 bases are TGTGCCAGCAGTTTAGGGGGGCAAGGAGCTTTCTTT. Translating gives CASSLGGQGAFF.

This clonotype occurred once. The DNA of the CDR3 is TGCAGCGTTGTGTCGGGCTCCCCAGAGCAGTTCTTC. It codes for CSVVSGSPEQFF. The V and J genes are TRBV29-1 and TRBJ2-1; D ambiguous. Germline values: CDR1 SQVTM, CDR2 ANQGSEA. V was cut by 4 bases and J by 10 bases, with 14 bases left in between. This CDR3 is built from 12 residues.